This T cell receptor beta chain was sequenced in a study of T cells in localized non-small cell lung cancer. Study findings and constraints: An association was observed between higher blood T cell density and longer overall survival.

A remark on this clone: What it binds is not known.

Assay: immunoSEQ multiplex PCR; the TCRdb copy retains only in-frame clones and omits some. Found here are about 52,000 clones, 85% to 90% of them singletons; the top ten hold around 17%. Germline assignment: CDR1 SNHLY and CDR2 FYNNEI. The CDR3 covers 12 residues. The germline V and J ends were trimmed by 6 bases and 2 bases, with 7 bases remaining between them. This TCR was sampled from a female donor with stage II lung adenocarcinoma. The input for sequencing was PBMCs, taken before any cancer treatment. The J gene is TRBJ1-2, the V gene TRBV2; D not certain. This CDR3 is CASSTRNYGYTF. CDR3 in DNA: TGTGCCAGCAGCACCAGGAACTATGGCTACACCTTC.